This T cell receptor beta chain was captured in a study of blood T cell repertoires in COVID-19. Study at large: PBMCs, B-cell-depleted T cells, or T cells were the source of the cDNA or gDNA that made up the material.

The repertoire was sequenced with immunoSEQ multiplex PCR; TCRdb's copy has only in-frame clones and lacks some. Among a few hundred thousand clones, under 90% were seen once, and the ten largest hold about 9.4%. The germline V and J ends were trimmed by 8 bases and 7 bases, with 20 bases remaining between them. The CDR3 extends over 15 amino acids. Sample: PBMCs or T cells enriched from blood (not recorded which). The TCR originated in a woman aged 30 to 39 who had recovered from COVID-19. The V call is TRBV23-1, the J call TRBJ2-2; D is perhaps TRBD2 (6 bases). TRBV23-1 is treated as an ORF (open reading frame) with a function not yet certain. The chain's CDR3 is CASRRDGGSGGELFF. The CDR3, as DNA: TGCGCCAGCCGGAGGGATGGCGGATCCGGCGGGGAGCTGTTTTTT.